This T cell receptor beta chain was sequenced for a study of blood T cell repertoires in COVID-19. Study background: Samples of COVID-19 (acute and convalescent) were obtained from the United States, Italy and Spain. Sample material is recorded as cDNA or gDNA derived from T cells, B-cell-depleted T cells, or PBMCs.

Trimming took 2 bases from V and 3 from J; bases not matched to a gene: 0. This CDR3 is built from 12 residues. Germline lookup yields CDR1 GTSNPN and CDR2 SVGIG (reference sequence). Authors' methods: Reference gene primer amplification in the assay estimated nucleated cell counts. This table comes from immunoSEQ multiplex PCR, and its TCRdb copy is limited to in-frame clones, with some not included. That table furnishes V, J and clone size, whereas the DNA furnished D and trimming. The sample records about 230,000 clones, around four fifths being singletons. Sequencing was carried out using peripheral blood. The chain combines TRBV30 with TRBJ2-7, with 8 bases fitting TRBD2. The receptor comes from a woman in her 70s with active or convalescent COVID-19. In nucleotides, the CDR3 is TGTGCCTGGAGTACTAGCGGCTACGAGCAGTACTTC. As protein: CAWSTSGYEQYF.